This entry is about one T cell receptor beta chain. Its antigen is undetermined. The sample is drawn from a study of T cells after yellow fever vaccination. The study, taken as a whole, reports: At approximately 96% for CD4 and 88% for CD8, most primary-vaccination clones showed up again after the booster.

The germline CDR1 and CDR2 sequences are DFQATT and SNEGSKA (reference sequence). This CDR3 contains 13 residues. Trimming removed 3 bases from V and 9 bases from J; junction bases left unmatched: 6. UMIs were added to TCR cDNA along with a universal primer site when it was made by 5'RACE template switching. TCRdb itself ran the 5' RACE reads through MiXCR, one entry per CDR3 protein. This table has about 150,000 distinct CDR3 sequences, about 6.2% appearing once. The sequence was obtained from a man aged 30 to 45 who received the YFV17D yellow fever vaccine. This rearrangement joins TRBV20-1 to TRBJ2-1; TRBD2 matches at 9 bases. Specimen: CD4+ T cells sorted from PBMCs, collected 10 days after the yellow fever booster vaccination. CDR3 nucleotide sequence: TGCAGTGCTAGGTTAGCGGGAGAAATTGAGCAGTTCTTC. Amino acid sequence: CSARLAGEIEQFF.